This T cell receptor (beta chain) was found in a study of human T cells and chemical hapten exposure. Study information: Patients, a majority of them female, were diagnosed with alopecia areata, totalis or universalis.

In the original workflow: The number of TCRs in each sample had a median of approximately 96,000 and spanned about 23,224 to 690,600. A single record per CDR3 protein comes from TCRdb applying MiXCR to the RACE reads. The V and J calls come from TCRdb's annotation, not from the publication. This sample yields some 300,000 distinct CDR3 sequences, of which 5.5% are seen a single time; roughly 8.2% belongs to the top ten. The length of the CDR3 is 12 residues. CDR1 and CDR2 from the germline V gene are SGHTA and FQGNSA. The ends were cut back, 3 bases at V and 8 bases at J, with 5 bases in the middle. Study-wide results and limits: Correlating positively with patch test score were the PT1 expanded TCR counts. TCRs above 1 in 1000 frequency stayed constant with DPC sensitization.

The sample holds many counts of this clonotype. The target antigen is unknown. Time point described: pre-sensitization, week 0. Stated treatment: therapeutic diphenylcyclopropenone sensitization with weekly scalp DPC. The sample was whole blood, taken in connection with sensitization to the hapten diphenylcyclopropenone (DPC). V is TRBV7-2 and J is TRBJ1-6; D unclear. The receptor's source is a woman aged 18-29 years with alopecia areata. Some clones in this sample may be carry-over from other donors' samples. The CDR3 spells CASSFPDSPLHF. The CDR3 bases are TGTGCCAGCAGCTTTCCAGATTCACCCCTCCACTTT.